This T cell receptor (beta chain) was profiled in a study of PD-L1 blockade in urothelial cancer. As for the study in general: At 3 weeks after treatment start (second dose) and again at 6 weeks, blood was analyzed. Findings and caveats of the study: Pretreatment clonality of the blood TCR repertoire below the median was predictive of superior survival.

About this clone: Its antigen is as yet unknown.

This CDR3 has 16 amino acids. Germline V gene data show CDR1 as LNHDA and CDR2 as SQIVND (reference sequence). V was clipped by 3 bases and J by 3 bases, with 15 bases between them. The repertoire was sequenced with immunoSEQ multiplex PCR; TCRdb's copy has only in-frame clones and lacks some. The data hold approximately 79,000 clones, with roughly 87% observed a single time. This sequence was found in a woman in her seventies with urothelial cancer. This sample comprised PBMCs, obtained around atezolizumab (anti-PD-L1) treatment. The J gene is TRBJ1-5, the V gene TRBV19, with D hard to call. The chain's CDR3 is CASSMAGGLLNQPQHF. The CDR3 nucleotides are TGTGCCAGTAGTATGGCTGGCGGGCTCCTCAATCAGCCCCAGCATTTT.